This T cell receptor (beta chain) came from a study of shared clonotypes between healthy human individuals. About the research overall: The plates for each donor numbered three CD4 naive, three CD4 memory, two CD8 naive and one CD8 memory. Study findings and constraints: Approximately 5% was the fraction of naive CD4 clonotypes found shared across four donors. Sequencing depth was expected to affect clonotype sharing among donors.

The CDR3 sequence is 15 residues long. Trimming took 2 bases from V and 8 from J, leaving 16 bases between them. CDR1 and CDR2 (germline): MNHEY, SVGAGI. As for this clone: Its specificity is unknown.

Profiling relied on immunoSEQ multiplex PCR, and the TCRdb table lists in-frame clones only, not all of them. The table includes over 1.4 million clones, about 96% detected once. The specimen was naive CD4+ T cells sorted from blood. Subset noted: CD45RA+ positively selected. The clonotype originates from a man aged 25-45 years in good health. The rearrangement joins TRBV6-5 to TRBJ1-3; no firm D call. CDR3 bases: TGTGCCAGCAGTTACGGGCGTGGTGGGGTGGACACCATATATTTT. Protein product: CASSYGRGGVDTIYF.